This T cell receptor beta chain appears in the sequencing data of a study of T cell changes during pregnancy in multiple sclerosis (dated by TCRdb to between 2018 and 2021). Describing the broader study: In women with multiple sclerosis, the researchers looked at how the T cell repertoire shifted as pregnancy progressed.

CDR1 and CDR2 are drawn from the germline V gene: WSHSY, SAAADI. Between the V and J ends, shortened by 2 bases and 3 bases respectively, the junction contains 18 bases. Its CDR3 holds 17 amino acids, cysteine through phenylalanine. Only the CDR3 DNA stays, 51 bases, in frame from base 1. As for this clone: The target of this receptor is not known. One base away there is no much larger clone; base qualities are not given.

Libraries came from the immunoSEQ multiplex PCR assay. Drawn from immuneACCESS, this table holds only the in-frame rearrangements with V and J called that TCRdb kept. Clones are partly lost; checked studies trace under half to an unresolved V gene and leave the rest unexplained. The table for this sample lists about 48,000 clones; 80% to 95% of them were counted only once. Around 0.49% of the sample goes to the ten largest clones. The TCR comes from a female donor with multiple sclerosis, enrolled in a pregnancy study. The chain is assembled from TRBV10-2 and TRBJ2-3; the D gene cannot be resolved reliably. The sequenced sample was CD4+ T cells from peripheral blood mononuclear cells, obtained in the third trimester of pregnancy. The CDR3 in this case is CASSETLLRSPTDTQYF. The bases read TGCGCCAGCAGTGAGACTTTGTTACGATCCCCTACAGATACGCAGTATTTT.